The present TCR beta chain was sequenced within a study of blood T cell repertoires in COVID-19. Whole-study context: The origin of the acute and convalescent COVID-19 samples was the United States, Italy and Spain.

Study members were between about 18 and 100 years old and lived in about two dozen US regions. Cohort 3 donors were reported recovered after two negative PCRs, clearance, or symptom resolution. CDR1 is MDHEN, CDR2 SYDVKM, per germline. This CDR3 comprises 14 residues. V shed 1 base, J shed 6 bases, and the junction held 4 bases outside the gene matches. As processed by the authors: The assay estimated nucleated cells by amplifying reference gene primers. Data came from immunoSEQ multiplex PCR; TCRdb stores just in-frame clones and leaves some out. V, J and clone size are taken as reported in that table, and D and trimming were inferred from the DNA itself. The sample contains about 180,000 clones, around 90% of which appear only once.

Specimen: PBMCs or T cells enriched from blood (not recorded which). The clonotype comes from a woman younger than 30 who had recovered from COVID-19. The genes are TRBV28 and TRBJ1-1; TRBD1 matches at 8 bases. The CDR3 region has the DNA TGTGCCAGCAGTTTATACGTGACAGGGGCTGAAGCTTTCTTT. Amino acids: CASSLYVTGAEAFF.